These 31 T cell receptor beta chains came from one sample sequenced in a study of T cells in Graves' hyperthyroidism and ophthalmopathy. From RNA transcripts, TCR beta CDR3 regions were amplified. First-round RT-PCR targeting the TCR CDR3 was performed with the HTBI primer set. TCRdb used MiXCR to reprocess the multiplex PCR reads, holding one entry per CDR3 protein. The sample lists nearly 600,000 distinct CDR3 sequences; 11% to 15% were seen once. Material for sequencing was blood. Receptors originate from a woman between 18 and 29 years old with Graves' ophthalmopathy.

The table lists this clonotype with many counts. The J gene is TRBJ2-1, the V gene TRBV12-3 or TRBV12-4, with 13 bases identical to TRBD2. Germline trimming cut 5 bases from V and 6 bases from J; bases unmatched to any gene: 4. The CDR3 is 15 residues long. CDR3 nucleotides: TGTGCCAGCAGTCCGACTAGCGGGGGGTTCAATGAGCAGTTCTTC. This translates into CASSPTSGGFNEQFF.

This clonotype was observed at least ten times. CDR3 sequence (DNA): TGTGCCAGCAGCCGCAGGAGCTCCTACGAGCAGTACTTC. Amino acids: CASSRRSSYEQYF. The rearrangement joins TRBV7-2 to TRBJ2-7; no firm D call. V dropped 5 bases and J dropped 0 bases, with 8 bases sitting between them. The CDR3 loop spans 13 amino acids. Germline V gene lookup returns CDR1 SGHTA and CDR2 FQGNSA.

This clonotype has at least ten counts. CDR3 amino acids: CASSQVGEAFF. The CDR3 nucleotides are TGTGCCAGCAGCCAAGTCGGGGAGGCTTTCTTT. The genes are TRBV3-1 and TRBJ1-1, with D unclear. V was clipped by 1 base and J by 11 bases, with 8 bases between them. This CDR3 spans 11 amino acids. In germline, CDR1 is LGHDT, CDR2 YNNKEL (reference sequence). Full variable domain (remainder filled in from reference TRBV3-1 and TRBJ1-1): DTAVSQTPKYLVTQMGNDKSIKCEQNLGHDTMYWYKQDSKKFLKIMFSYNNKELIINETVPNRFSPKSPDKAHLNLHINSLELGDSAVYFCASSQVGEAFFGQGTRLTVV.

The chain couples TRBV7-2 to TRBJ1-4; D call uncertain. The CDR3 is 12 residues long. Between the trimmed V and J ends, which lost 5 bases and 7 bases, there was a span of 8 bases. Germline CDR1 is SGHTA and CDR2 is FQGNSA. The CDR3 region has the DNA TGTGCCAGCAGCGCCATGGGTGAAAAACTGTTTTTT. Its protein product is CASSAMGEKLFF.

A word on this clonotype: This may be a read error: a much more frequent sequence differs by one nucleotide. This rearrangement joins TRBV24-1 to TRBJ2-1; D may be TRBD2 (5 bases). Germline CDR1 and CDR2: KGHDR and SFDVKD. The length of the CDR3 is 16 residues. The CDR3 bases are TGTGCCACCAGTGAAGAGGCTAGCTTGAATTACAATGGGCAGTTCTTC. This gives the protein CATSEEASLNYNGQFF.

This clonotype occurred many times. The CDR3 sequence is CASSQGLSTDTQYF. CDR3 DNA: TGTGCCAGCAGCCAGGGGTTAAGCACAGATACGCAGTATTTT. This chain uses TRBV11-2 with TRBJ2-3; possibly TRBD1 for D (6 bases). V gave up 5 bases and J gave up 0 bases, with 9 bases separating them. The CDR3 extends over 14 amino acids. Germline assignment: CDR1 SGHAT and CDR2 FQNNGV.

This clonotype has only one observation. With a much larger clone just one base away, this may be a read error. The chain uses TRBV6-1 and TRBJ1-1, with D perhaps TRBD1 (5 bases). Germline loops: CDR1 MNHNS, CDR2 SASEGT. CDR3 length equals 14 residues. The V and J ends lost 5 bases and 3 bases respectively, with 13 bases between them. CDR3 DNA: TGTGCCAGCAGTAGGGACCCTTCGGACACTGAAGCTTTCTTT. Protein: CASSRDPSDTEAFF.

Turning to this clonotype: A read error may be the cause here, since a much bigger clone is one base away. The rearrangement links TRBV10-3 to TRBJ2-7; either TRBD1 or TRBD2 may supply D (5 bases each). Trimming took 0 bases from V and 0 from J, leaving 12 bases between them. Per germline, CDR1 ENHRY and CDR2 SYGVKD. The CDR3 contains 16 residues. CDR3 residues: CAISESLGRSSYEQYF. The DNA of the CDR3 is TGTGCCATCAGTGAGTCGTTGGGACGAAGCTCCTACGAGCAGTACTTC.

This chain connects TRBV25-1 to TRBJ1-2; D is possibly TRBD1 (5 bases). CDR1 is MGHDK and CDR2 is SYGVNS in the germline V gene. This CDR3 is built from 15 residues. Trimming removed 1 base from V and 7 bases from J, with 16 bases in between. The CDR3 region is CASSEWGSVASGYTF. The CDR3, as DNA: TGTGCCAGCAGTGAATGGGGCTCAGTCGCTTCTGGCTACACCTTC.

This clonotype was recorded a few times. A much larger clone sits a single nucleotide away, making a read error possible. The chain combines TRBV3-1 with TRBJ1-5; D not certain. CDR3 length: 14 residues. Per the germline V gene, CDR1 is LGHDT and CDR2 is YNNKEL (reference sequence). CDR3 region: CASNQDRRDRPQHF. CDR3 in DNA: TGTGCCAGCAACCAAGATCGCCGCGACCGGCCCCAGCATTTT.

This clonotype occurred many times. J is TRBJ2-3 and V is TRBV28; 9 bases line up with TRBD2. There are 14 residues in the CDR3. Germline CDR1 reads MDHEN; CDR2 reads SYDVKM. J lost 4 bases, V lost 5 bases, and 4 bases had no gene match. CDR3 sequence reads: CASSPTSGPDTQYF. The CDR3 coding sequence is TGTGCCAGCAGTCCGACTAGCGGCCCAGATACGCAGTATTTT.

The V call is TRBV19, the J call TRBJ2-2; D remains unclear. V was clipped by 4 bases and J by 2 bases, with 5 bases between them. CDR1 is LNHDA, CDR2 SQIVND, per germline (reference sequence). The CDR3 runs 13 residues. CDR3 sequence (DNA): TGTGCCAGTAGTACTCAAAACACCGGGGAGCTGTTTTTT. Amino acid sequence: CASSTQNTGELFF.

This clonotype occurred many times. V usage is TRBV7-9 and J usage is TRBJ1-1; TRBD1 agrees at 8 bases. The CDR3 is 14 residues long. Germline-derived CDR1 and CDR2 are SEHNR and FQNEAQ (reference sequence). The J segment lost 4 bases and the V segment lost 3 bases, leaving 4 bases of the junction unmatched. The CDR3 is CASSLSDRGTEAFF. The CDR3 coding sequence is TGTGCCAGCAGCTTGTCCGACAGGGGCACTGAAGCTTTCTTT.

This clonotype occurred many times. CDR3 nucleotides: TGTGCCAGCAGTGGACAGGGGTGGGGCACTGAAGCTTTCTTT. As protein: CASSGQGWGTEAFF. The chain combines TRBV12-3 or TRBV12-4 with TRBJ1-1; 9 bases agree with TRBD1. The V segment lost 5 bases and the J segment 4 bases; nucleotides outside the gene matches: 5. This CDR3 is 14 amino acids long.

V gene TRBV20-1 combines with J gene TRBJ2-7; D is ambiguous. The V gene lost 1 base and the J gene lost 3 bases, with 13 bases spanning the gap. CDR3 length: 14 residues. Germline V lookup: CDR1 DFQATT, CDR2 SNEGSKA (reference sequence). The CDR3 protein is CSARGRSGLYEQYF. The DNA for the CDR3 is TGCAGTGCTAGAGGTAGATCCGGGCTCTACGAGCAGTACTTC.

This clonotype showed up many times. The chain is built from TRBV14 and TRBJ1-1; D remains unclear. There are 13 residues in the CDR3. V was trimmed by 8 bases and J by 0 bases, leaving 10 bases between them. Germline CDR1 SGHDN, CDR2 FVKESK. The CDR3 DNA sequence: TGTGCCAGCTCACGGAATTTGAACACTGAAGCTTTCTTT. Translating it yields CASSRNLNTEAFF.

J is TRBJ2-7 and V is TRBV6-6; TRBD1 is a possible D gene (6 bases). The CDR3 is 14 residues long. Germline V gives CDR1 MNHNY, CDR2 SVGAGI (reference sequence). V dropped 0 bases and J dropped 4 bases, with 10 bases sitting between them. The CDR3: CASSYSNRAYEQYF. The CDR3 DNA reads TGTGCCAGCAGTTACTCGAACAGGGCATACGAGCAGTACTTC.

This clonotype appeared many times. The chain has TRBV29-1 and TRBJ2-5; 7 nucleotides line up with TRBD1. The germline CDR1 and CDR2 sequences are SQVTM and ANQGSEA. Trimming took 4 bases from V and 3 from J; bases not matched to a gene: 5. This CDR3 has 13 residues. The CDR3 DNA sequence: TGCAGCGTTGGACCCGGGACAGAAGAGACCCAGTACTTC. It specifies CSVGPGTEETQYF.

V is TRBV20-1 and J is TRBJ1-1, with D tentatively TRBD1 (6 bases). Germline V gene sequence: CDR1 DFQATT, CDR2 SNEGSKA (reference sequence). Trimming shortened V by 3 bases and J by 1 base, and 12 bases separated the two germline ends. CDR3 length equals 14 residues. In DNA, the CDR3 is TGCAGTGCTAGTGGGGACACAAAGAACACTGAAGCTTTCTTT. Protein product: CSASGDTKNTEAFF.

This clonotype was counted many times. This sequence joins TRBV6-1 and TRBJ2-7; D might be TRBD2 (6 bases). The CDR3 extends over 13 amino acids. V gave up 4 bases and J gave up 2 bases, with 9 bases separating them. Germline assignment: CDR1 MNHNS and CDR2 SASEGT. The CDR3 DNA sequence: TGTGCCAGCAGTGGGGGACTTACCTACGAGCAGTACTTC. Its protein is CASSGGLTYEQYF.

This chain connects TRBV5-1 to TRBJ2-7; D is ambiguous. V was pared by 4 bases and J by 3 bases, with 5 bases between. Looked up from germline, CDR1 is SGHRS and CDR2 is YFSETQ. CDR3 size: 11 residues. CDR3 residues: CASSINYEQYF. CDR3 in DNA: TGCGCCAGCAGCATCAACTACGAGCAGTACTTC. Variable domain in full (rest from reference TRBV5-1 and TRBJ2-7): KAGVTQTPRYLIKTRGQQVTLSCSPISGHRSVSWYQQTPGQGLQFLFEYFSETQRNKGNFPGRFSGRQFSNSRSEMNVSTLELGDSALYLCASSINYEQYFGPGTRLTVT.

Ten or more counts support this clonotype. CDR3 sequence: CASGANYGYTF. The CDR3 region has the DNA TGTGCCAGCGGAGCCAACTATGGCTACACCTTC. V is TRBV12-3 or TRBV12-4 and J is TRBJ1-2; D unresolved. Trimming removed 8 bases at V and 2 bases at J, with 6 bases between. The CDR3 runs to 11 residues.

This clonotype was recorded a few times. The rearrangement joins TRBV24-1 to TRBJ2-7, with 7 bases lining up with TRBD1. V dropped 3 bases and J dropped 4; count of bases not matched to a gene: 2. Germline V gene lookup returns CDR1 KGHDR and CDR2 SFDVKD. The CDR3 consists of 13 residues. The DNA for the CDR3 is TGTGCCACCAGTGATCCGGGACAGTACGAGCAGTACTTC. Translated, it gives CATSDPGQYEQYF.

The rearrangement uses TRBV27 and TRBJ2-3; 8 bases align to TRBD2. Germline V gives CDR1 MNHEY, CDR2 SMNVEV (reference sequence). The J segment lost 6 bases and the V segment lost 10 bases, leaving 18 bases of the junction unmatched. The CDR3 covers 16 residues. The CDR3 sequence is CATLRTSGGIGDTQYF. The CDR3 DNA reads TGTGCCACCCTTAGAACATCGGGAGGGATTGGGGATACGCAGTATTTT.

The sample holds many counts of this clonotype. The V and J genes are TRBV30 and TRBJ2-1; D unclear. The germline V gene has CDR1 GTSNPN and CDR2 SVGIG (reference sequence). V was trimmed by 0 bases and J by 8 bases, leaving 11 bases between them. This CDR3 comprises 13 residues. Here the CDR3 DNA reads TGTGCCTGGAGTGTAAGCCAGGTCTATGAGCAGTTCTTC. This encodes CAWSVSQVYEQFF.

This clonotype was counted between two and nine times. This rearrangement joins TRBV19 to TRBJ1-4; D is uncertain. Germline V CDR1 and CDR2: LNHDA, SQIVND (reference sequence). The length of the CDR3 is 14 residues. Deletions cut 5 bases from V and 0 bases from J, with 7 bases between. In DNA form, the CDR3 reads TGTGCCAGTAGTGGACTTTCAACTAATGAAAAACTGTTTTTT. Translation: CASSGLSTNEKLFF.

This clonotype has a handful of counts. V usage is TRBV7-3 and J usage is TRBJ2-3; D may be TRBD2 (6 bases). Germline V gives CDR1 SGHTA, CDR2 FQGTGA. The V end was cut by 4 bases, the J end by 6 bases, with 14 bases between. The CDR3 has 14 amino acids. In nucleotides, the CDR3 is TGTGCCAGCAGCTCGGGACTGAGCGGGGATACGCAGTATTTT. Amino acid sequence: CASSSGLSGDTQYF.

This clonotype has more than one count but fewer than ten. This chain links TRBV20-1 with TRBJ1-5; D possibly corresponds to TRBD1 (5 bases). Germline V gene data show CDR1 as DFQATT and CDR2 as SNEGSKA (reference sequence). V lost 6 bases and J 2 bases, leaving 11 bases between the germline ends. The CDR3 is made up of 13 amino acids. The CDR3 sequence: CSAKTGGNQPQHF. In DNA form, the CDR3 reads TGCAGTGCAAAAACGGGGGGCAATCAGCCCCAGCATTTT.

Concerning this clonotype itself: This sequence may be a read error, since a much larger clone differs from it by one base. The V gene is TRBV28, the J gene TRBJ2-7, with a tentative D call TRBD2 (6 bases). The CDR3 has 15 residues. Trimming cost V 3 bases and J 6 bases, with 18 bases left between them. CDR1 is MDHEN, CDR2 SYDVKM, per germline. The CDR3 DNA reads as TGTGCCAGCAGTTTCAGGGCTAGCGATCCTTCCGAGCAGTACTTC. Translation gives CASSFRASDPSEQYF.

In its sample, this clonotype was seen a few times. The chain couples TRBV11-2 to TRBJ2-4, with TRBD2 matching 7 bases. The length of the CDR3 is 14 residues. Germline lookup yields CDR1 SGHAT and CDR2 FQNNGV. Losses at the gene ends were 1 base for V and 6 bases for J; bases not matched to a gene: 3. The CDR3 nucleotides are TGTGCCAGCAGCTTAGGGGGGGGGGGAAACATTCAGTACTTC. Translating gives CASSLGGGGNIQYF. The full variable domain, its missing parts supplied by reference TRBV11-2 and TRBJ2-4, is EAGVAQSPRYKIIEKRQSVAFWCNPISGHATLYWYQQILGQGPKLLIQFQNNGVVDDSQLPKDRFSAERLKGVDSTLKIQPAKLEDSAVYLCASSLGGGGNIQYFGAGTRLSVL.

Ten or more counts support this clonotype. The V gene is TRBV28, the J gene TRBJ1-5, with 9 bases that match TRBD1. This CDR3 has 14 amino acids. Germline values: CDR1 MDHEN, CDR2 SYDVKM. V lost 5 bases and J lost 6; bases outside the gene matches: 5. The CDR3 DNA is TGTGCCAGCAGTACACAGGGGGCTGGTCAGCCCCAGCATTTT. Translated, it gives CASSTQGAGQPQHF.